The entry below gives a single T cell receptor beta chain sequence along with its context. No antigen is known for it. A multiplex PCR was run with 60 Vbeta primers and 13 Jbeta primers. Per the original methods: The authors later counted roughly 77 million unique TCR beta chains, some 11 million of them shared. Clones were read by immunoSEQ multiplex PCR, and TCRdb kept only the in-frame ones, dropping some. The V and J calls and the clone size are those of that table, but D and trimming were determined from the DNA. The sample contains about 140,000 clones, 70% to 75% of which appear only once. V was clipped by 4 bases and J by 0 bases, with 13 bases between them. This CDR3 comprises 16 residues. Germline CDR1 is LNHDA and CDR2 is SQIVND (reference sequence). The data are from a study of cytomegalovirus exposure and HLA in healthy donors. General observations from the study: Among immune exposure information, only CMV serostatus was available. Other equally common chains were less clonally expanded than HLA-associated TCR beta chains, a later analysis showed. The study flagged 150 to 200 TCR beta chains as cytomegalovirus-associated.

J is TRBJ1-5 and V is TRBV19; D not resolved. Sequencing used PBMCs. The clonotype originates from a woman in her forties in good health and CMV-seronegative. The DNA for the CDR3 is TGTGCCAGTAGTACAACGAGGGATCTTAGCAATCAGCCCCAGCATTTT. Encoded protein: CASSTTRDLSNQPQHF.